The 24 T cell receptor beta chains below all came from one sample that was sequenced in a study of T cell responses to AZD1222 COVID-19 vaccine. Sequenced by immunoSEQ multiplex PCR; TCRdb stores in-frame clones only, minus some. This sample has fewer than 200,000 clones, with less than 90% found just once. The sample was peripheral blood, taken on day 0 of AZD1222 vaccination. These receptors came from an adult in good health.

The chain couples TRBV6-6 to TRBJ1-1, with 11 bases matching TRBD1. The germline V gene encodes CDR1 MNHNY and CDR2 SVGAGI (reference sequence). The CDR3 contains 13 residues. The V segment lost 7 bases and the J segment 5 bases; nucleotides outside the gene matches: 3. The CDR3 spells CASTDRGRTEAFF. The CDR3 bases are TGTGCCAGCACGGACAGGGGGCGAACTGAAGCTTTCTTT.

Remarks on this clone: The same CDR3 can be traced to other DNA sequences in this sample. The V gene is TRBV6-5, the J gene TRBJ1-1; D gene ambiguous. This CDR3 is built from 13 residues. Germline loops: CDR1 MNHEY, CDR2 SVGAGI. Trimming shortened V by 2 bases and J by 1 base, and 5 bases separated the two germline ends. The CDR3 DNA reads as TGTGCCAGCAGTTACGGTGGGAACACTGAAGCTTTCTTT. Its protein is CASSYGGNTEAFF.

This clone was recorded once. This rearrangement joins TRBV6-5 to TRBJ1-2; a possible D gene is TRBD1 (5 bases). V lost 6 bases and J lost 5, with 16 bases in between. Germline V gene sequence: CDR1 MNHEY, CDR2 SVGAGI. This CDR3 region has 14 residues. The CDR3 region has the DNA TGTGCCAGCAGCCCACCGGGACGAAGATATGGCTACACCTTC. This sequence encodes CASSPPGRRYGYTF.

V is TRBV27 and J is TRBJ1-6; TRBD1 aligns across 9 bases. V trimming: 5 bases; J trimming: 13 bases; junction bases outside the gene matches: 9. The CDR3 totals 14 residues. The germline V gene has CDR1 MNHEY and CDR2 SMNVEV (reference sequence). DNA of the CDR3: TGTGCCAGCAGTCTTACAGGGGGCTTAGGCCCCCTCCACTTT. Translating it yields CASSLTGGLGPLHF.

This clone was observed once. The chain uses TRBV7-8 and TRBJ2-1, with TRBD2 matching 11 bases. After removal of 4 bases from V and 1 base from J, the junction contained 9 bases not matched to a gene. The germline CDR1 and CDR2 sequences are SGHVS and FQNEAQ. The CDR3 has 18 amino acids. CDR3 amino acids: CASSSLAGGSASYNEQFF. DNA of the CDR3: TGTGCCAGCAGCTCCCTAGCGGGAGGTTCAGCATCCTACAATGAGCAGTTCTTC.

The rearrangement links TRBV9 to TRBJ1-4, with TRBD1 matching 8 bases. The junction had 13 bases not matched to a gene; V was cut back by 4 bases and J by 2 bases. The CDR3 runs to 18 residues. Germline V gene sequence: CDR1 SGDLS, CDR2 YYNGEE. CDR3 in amino acids: CASSPRGQGGGTNEKLFF. CDR3 nucleotides: TGTGCCAGCAGCCCCCGTGGACAGGGAGGTGGGACTAATGAAAAACTGTTTTTT.

The V call is TRBV29-1, the J call TRBJ1-1, with D unresolved. The length of the CDR3 is 10 residues. Germline lookup yields CDR1 SQVTM and CDR2 ANQGSEA. Trimming stripped 6 bases from V and 9 bases from J, with 11 bases between. CDR3 sequence reads: CSVYAGKAFF. The CDR3 DNA is TGCAGCGTCTATGCAGGAAAAGCTTTCTTT.

The chain links TRBV5-1 to TRBJ2-7; a possible D gene is TRBD2 (6 bases). The V gene's germline CDR1 is SGHRS and CDR2 YFSETQ. The CDR3 spans 15 residues. Trimming removed 3 bases from V and 2 bases from J, with 15 bases in between. CDR3 sequence reads: CASSSRVGGTYEQYF. The CDR3 nucleotides read TGCGCCAGCAGCTCGAGGGTCGGGGGAACCTACGAGCAGTACTTC.

Of note for this clone: At one of its ends the junction is not consistent with the germline gene, which may arise from a read error. The rearrangement uses TRBV10-3 and TRBJ2-7; D is ambiguous. The CDR3 runs 13 residues. Germline V CDR1 and CDR2: ENHRY, SYGVKD. CDR3 bases: TGTGCCATCCGTGAGAGAAGACCCTACGAGCAGTACTTC. It yields the protein CAIRERRPYEQYF.

V gene TRBV5-1 combines with J gene TRBJ2-2, with D hard to call. Germline loops: CDR1 SGHRS, CDR2 YFSETQ. V dropped 7 bases and J dropped 0 bases, with 4 bases sitting between them. This CDR3 region has 12 residues. The CDR3 DNA is TGCGCCAGCGGAACGAACACCGGGGAGCTGTTTTTT. It yields the protein CASGTNTGELFF.

V and J are TRBV6-6 and TRBJ1-3, with 8 nucleotides matching TRBD1. Germline values: CDR1 MNHNY, CDR2 SVGAGI (reference sequence). This CDR3 has 13 residues. V was clipped by 7 bases and J by 4 bases; unmatched bases: 3. The CDR3: CASTTGGGNTIYF. In DNA form, the CDR3 reads TGTGCCAGCACCACAGGGGGAGGAAACACCATATATTTT.

The J gene is TRBJ1-1, the V gene TRBV30; 8 positions agree with TRBD1. Trimming took 0 bases from V and 9 from J; bases not matched to a gene: 9. Looked up from germline, CDR1 is GTSNPN and CDR2 is SVGIG (reference sequence). The CDR3 is made up of 14 amino acids. CDR3 protein: CAWSVGGRRGQAFF. The CDR3 bases are TGTGCCTGGAGTGTAGGAGGACGCAGGGGGCAAGCTTTCTTT.

Here the CDR3 reads CASSDTRAGSVPLHF. The CDR3 nucleotides read TGTGCCAGCAGTGATACCAGGGCAGGGTCGGTACCCCTCCACTTT. J is TRBJ1-6 and V is TRBV2; D is possibly TRBD1 (5 bases). Germline-derived CDR1 and CDR2 are SNHLY and FYNNEI. The V and J ends lost 3 bases and 12 bases respectively, with 18 bases between them. The CDR3 totals 15 residues.

V is TRBV11-1 and J is TRBJ1-1; D gene unclear. V dropped 1 base and J dropped 11 bases, with 11 bases sitting between them. This CDR3 is built from 12 residues. From germline, CDR1 is SGHAT and CDR2 FQDESV (reference sequence). This CDR3 reads CASSLEPLAAFF. In DNA, the CDR3 is TGTGCCAGCAGCTTAGAGCCCCTGGCGGCTTTCTTT.

V is TRBV7-2 and J is TRBJ2-7; D is possibly TRBD1 (6 bases). Germline assignment: CDR1 SGHTA and CDR2 FQGNSA. The CDR3 is made up of 12 amino acids. Trimming left V 5 bases short and J 4 bases short, with 9 bases between. The CDR3 spells CASSTQGYEQYF. The CDR3, as DNA: TGTGCCAGCAGCACACAGGGTTACGAGCAGTACTTC.

The CDR3 spells CASSHTGGYEQYF. DNA for the CDR3: TGTGCCAGCAGCCATACAGGGGGCTACGAGCAGTACTTC. The J gene is TRBJ2-7, the V gene TRBV7-8; 8 bases are a match to TRBD1. The CDR3 runs to 13 residues. Germline V gives CDR1 SGHVS, CDR2 FQNEAQ. The junction had 3 bases not matched to a gene; V was cut back by 5 bases and J by 3 bases.

V and J are TRBV5-1 and TRBJ1-1; possible D gene TRBD1, 5 bases. V was pared by 3 bases and J by 1 base, with 13 bases between. This CDR3 region has 15 residues. Germline CDR1 and CDR2: SGHRS and YFSETQ. CDR3 region: CASSSEGRRNTEAFF. In DNA form, the CDR3 reads TGCGCCAGCAGCTCAGAGGGACGACGGAACACTGAAGCTTTCTTT.

The chain employs TRBV24-1 and TRBJ2-1; TRBD1 agrees at 8 bases. V shed 3 bases and J 9 bases; nucleotides not matched to a gene: 6. The CDR3 extends over 14 amino acids. Germline V gives CDR1 KGHDR, CDR2 SFDVKD. The CDR3 DNA follows: TGTGCCACCAGTGATACAGGGGGAAGGAGTGAGCAGTTCTTC. Protein product: CATSDTGGRSEQFF.

The chain is built from TRBV11-2 and TRBJ2-5; D is perhaps TRBD1 or TRBD2 (5 bases each). The CDR3 length is 13 residues. Germline V CDR1 and CDR2: SGHAT, FQNNGV. The germline V and J ends were trimmed by 3 bases and 5 bases, with 10 bases remaining between them. The CDR3 nucleotides read TGTGCCAGCAGCTTGGGGGTTGGGGAGACCCAGTACTTC. The encoded protein is CASSLGVGETQYF.

The rearrangement links TRBV18 to TRBJ2-3; the D is unclear. The germline V gene has CDR1 KGHSH and CDR2 LQKENI. V dropped 0 bases and J dropped 4 bases, with 8 bases sitting between them. CDR3 length: 14 amino acids. CDR3 sequence: CASSPPSRPDTQYF. The CDR3 nucleotides read TGTGCCAGCTCACCACCCTCGAGGCCAGATACGCAGTATTTT.

V is TRBV14 and J is TRBJ2-1; D ambiguous. This CDR3 has 14 amino acids. The V and J ends lost 4 bases and 8 bases respectively, with 15 bases between them. CDR1 and CDR2 from the germline V gene are SGHDN and FVKESK. The CDR3, as DNA: TGTGCCAGCAGCCCTTCCCTTTTGTACTATGAGCAGTTCTTC. It encodes CASSPSLLYYEQFF.

The rearrangement uses TRBV6-5 and TRBJ1-6; perhaps TRBD1 as D (5 bases). The V gene lost 11 bases and the J gene lost 7 bases, with 12 bases spanning the gap. The germline V gene encodes CDR1 MNHEY and CDR2 SVGAGI. The CDR3 contains 12 residues. CDR3 protein: CALGHLNSPLHF. The DNA for the CDR3 is TGTGCCCTGGGGCATCTAAATTCACCCCTCCACTTT.

The chain carries TRBV7-2 and TRBJ1-6, with D unresolved. Germline V gives CDR1 SGHTA, CDR2 FQGNSA. Trimming removed 5 bases at V and 6 bases at J, with 11 bases between. The CDR3 consists of 14 residues. CDR3 bases: TGTGCCAGCAGCCCGGAGTTCAGTAATTCACCCCTCCACTTT. This gives the protein CASSPEFSNSPLHF.

Remarks on this clone: The junction departs from germline at one end; a sequencing error may be responsible. The chain links TRBV7-7 to TRBJ2-3; 10 bases align to TRBD2. This CDR3 has 15 amino acids. Germline CDR1 is SSHAT and CDR2 is FNYEAQ (reference sequence). The CDR3 spells CASSLGLAGTDTQYF. The DNA for the CDR3 is TGTGCTAGCAGCCTTGGACTAGCGGGCACAGATACGCAGTATTTT.